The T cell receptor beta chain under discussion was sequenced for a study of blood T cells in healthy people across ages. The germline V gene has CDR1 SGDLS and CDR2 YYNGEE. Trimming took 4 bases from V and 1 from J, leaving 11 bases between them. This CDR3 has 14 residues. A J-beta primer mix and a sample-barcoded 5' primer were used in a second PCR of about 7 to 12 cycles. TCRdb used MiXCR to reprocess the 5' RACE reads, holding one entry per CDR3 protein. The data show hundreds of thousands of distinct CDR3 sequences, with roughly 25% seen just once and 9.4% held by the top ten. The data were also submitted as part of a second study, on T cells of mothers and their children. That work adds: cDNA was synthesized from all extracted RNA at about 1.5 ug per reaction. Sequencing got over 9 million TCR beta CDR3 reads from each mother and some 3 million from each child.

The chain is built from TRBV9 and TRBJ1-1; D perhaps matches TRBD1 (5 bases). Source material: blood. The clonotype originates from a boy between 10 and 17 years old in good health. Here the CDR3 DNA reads TGTGCCAGCAGCTCCAGGGACGGGAACACTGAAGCTTTCTTT. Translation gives CASSSRDGNTEAFF.